These 29 T cell receptor beta chains share one sample of origin, sequenced in a study of PD-1 blockade in classical Hodgkin lymphoma. The repertoire was sequenced with immunoSEQ multiplex PCR; TCRdb's copy has only in-frame clones and lacks some. The table records roughly 150,000 clones, just under 80% of them present only once. Relapses following autologous stem cell transplantation were seen in all patients, with brentuximab vedotin exposure varying. Material: peripheral blood mononuclear cells (PBMCs), obtained before the second cycle of nivolumab. All receptors come from a human donor with classical Hodgkin lymphoma.

The chain recombines TRBV19 with TRBJ1-1; D call uncertain. The CDR3 extends over 13 amino acids. CDR1 is LNHDA, CDR2 SQIVND, per germline (reference sequence). V lost 5 bases, J lost 5 bases, and 12 bases lay in between. The DNA for the CDR3 is TGTGCCAGTAGTGTTCGGTTGGATACTGAAGCTTTCTTT. Translating it yields CASSVRLDTEAFF.

The genes are TRBV28 and TRBJ2-3, with D perhaps matching TRBD2 (6 bases). The CDR3 runs to 15 residues. CDR1 and CDR2 (germline): MDHEN, SYDVKM. Here the CDR3 DNA reads TGTCCCCCGGGAGTACATTATTCTAGCACAGATACGCAGTATTTT. Amino acids: CPPGVHYSSTDTQYF.

The gene calls are TRBV2 and TRBJ2-2; 10 bases fit TRBD2. There are 16 residues in the CDR3. The V and J ends lost 8 bases and 3 bases, in that order; junction bases with no gene match: 9. Germline loops: CDR1 SNHLY, CDR2 FYNNEI. CDR3 DNA sequence: TGTGCCAGCCAAAAGGAGCGGGGGGGCTACACCGGGGAGCTGTTTTTT. Protein product: CASQKERGGYTGELFF.

The chain employs TRBV11-1 and TRBJ1-4; D possibly corresponds to TRBD1 (6 bases). Trimming removed 5 bases at V and 2 bases at J, with 15 bases between. The germline gives CDR1 SGHAT, CDR2 FQDESV (reference sequence). The CDR3 is 16 residues long. CDR3 region: CASSQSLQGTNEKLFF. The DNA of the CDR3 is TGTGCCAGCAGCCAATCGCTACAGGGTACTAATGAAAAACTGTTTTTT.

This clone appeared a few times. The chain couples TRBV7-2 to TRBJ2-3, with 10 bases that match TRBD1. This CDR3 has 15 residues. V gave up 4 bases and J gave up 6 bases; unmatched junction bases: 7. CDR1 SGHTA and CDR2 FQGNSA come from the germline V gene. CDR3 bases: TGTGCCAGCAGCTACCAGACAGGGGGCTGGGATACGCAGTATTTT. Translating it yields CASSYQTGGWDTQYF. Filled out from reference TRBV7-2 and TRBJ2-3, the complete variable domain reads GAGVSQSPSNKVTEKGKDVELRCDPISGHTALYWYRQSLGQGLEFLIYFQGNSAPDKSGLPSDRFSAERTGGSVSTLTIQRTQQEDSAVYLCASSYQTGGWDTQYFGPGTRLTVL.

V usage is TRBV28 and J usage is TRBJ2-1, with TRBD2 matching 9 bases. CDR1 MDHEN and CDR2 SYDVKM come from the germline V gene. This CDR3 is 16 amino acids long. The V gene end was trimmed by 6 bases and the J gene end by 2 bases; junction bases not matched to a gene: 8. The DNA for the CDR3 is TGTGCCAGCAGGGACACTAGCGGGCGAGCCTACAATGAGCAGTTCTTC. It yields the protein CASRDTSGRAYNEQFF. The whole variable domain, filled in from reference TRBV28 and TRBJ2-1, reads DVKVTQSSRYLVKRTGEKVFLECVQDMDHENMFWYRQDPGLGLRLIYFSYDVKMKEKGDIPEGYSVSREKKERFSLILESASTNQTSMYLCASRDTSGRAYNEQFFGPGTRLTVL.

The chain carries TRBV2 and TRBJ2-7; weak D call: TRBD1 (5 bases). This CDR3 is built from 14 residues. V lost 4 bases and J lost 0, with 10 bases in between. The germline gives CDR1 SNHLY, CDR2 FYNNEI. The CDR3 DNA follows: TGTGCCAGCAGTGTTCAGGGATTCTCCTACGAGCAGTACTTC. This translates into CASSVQGFSYEQYF.

V is TRBV7-9 and J is TRBJ1-1; D possibly corresponds to TRBD1 (5 bases). V was trimmed by 2 bases and J by 1 base, leaving 8 bases between them. Germline V gene data show CDR1 as SEHNR and CDR2 as FQNEAQ (reference sequence). The CDR3 covers 14 residues. CDR3 loop: CASSLSGPNTEAFF. CDR3 bases: TGTGCCAGCAGCTTATCGGGGCCGAACACTGAAGCTTTCTTT.

The chain couples TRBV30 to TRBJ2-1; 9 bases are a match to TRBD2. The CDR3 length is 16 residues. Germline V lookup: CDR1 GTSNPN, CDR2 SVGIG (reference sequence). Unmatched junction bases numbered 11, after V lost 5 bases and J lost 3 bases. The CDR3 spells CAWAPLAGEIYNEQFF. The CDR3 DNA follows: TGTGCCTGGGCCCCCTTAGCGGGAGAAATCTACAATGAGCAGTTCTTC.

The chain combines TRBV6-1 with TRBJ2-3; 9 positions match TRBD2. V lost 5 bases to trimming and J lost 1 base; unmatched junction nucleotides: 4. The V gene's germline CDR1 is MNHNS and CDR2 SASEGT. The CDR3 has 15 residues. CDR3 DNA: TGTGCCAGCAGTTCCCTAGCGGGGCGCACAGATACGCAGTATTTT. Translated: CASSSLAGRTDTQYF.

The rearrangement uses TRBV4-3 and TRBJ1-4, with a possible D match to TRBD1 (6 bases). The germline gives CDR1 LGHNA, CDR2 YSLEER. With 3 bases removed from V and 3 bases from J, the gap between germline ends came to 20 bases. The CDR3 length is 18 residues. CDR3 protein: CASSHSPGGGQPNEKLFF. DNA for the CDR3: TGCGCCAGCAGCCATTCACCAGGCGGGGGGCAGCCTAATGAAAAACTGTTTTTT.

The V call is TRBV2, the J call TRBJ1-2; possible D gene TRBD1, 5 bases. Trimming removed 6 bases from V and 0 bases from J, with 14 bases in between. The CDR3 spans 15 residues. Germline lookup yields CDR1 SNHLY and CDR2 FYNNEI. The DNA of the CDR3 is TGTGCCAGCAGGGGGGGACTGCTAGCTAACTATGGCTACACCTTC. This codes for CASRGGLLANYGYTF. The full variable domain, in which reference TRBV2 and TRBJ1-2 provide the parts outside the CDR3, is EPEVTQTPSHQVTQMGQEVILRCVPISNHLYFYWYRQILGQKVEFLVSFYNNEISEKSEIFDDQFSVERPDGSNFTLKIRSTKLEDSAMYFCASRGGLLANYGYTFGSGTRLTVV.

This rearrangement joins TRBV7-8 to TRBJ1-1, with D possibly being TRBD1 (5 bases). Trimming stripped 0 bases from V and 4 bases from J, with 6 bases between. CDR1 is SGHVS and CDR2 is FQNEAQ in the germline V gene. The CDR3 has 13 residues. CDR3 in DNA: TGTGCCAGCAGCTTAGCAGGGACCACTGAAGCTTTCTTT. This translates into CASSLAGTTEAFF. Variable domain in full (rest from reference TRBV7-8 and TRBJ1-1): GAGVSQSPRYKVAKRGQDVALRCDPISGHVSLFWYQQALGQGPEFLTYFQNEAQLDKSGLPSDRFFAERPEGSVSTLKIQRTQQEDSAVYLCASSLAGTTEAFFGQGTRLTVV.

The genes are TRBV5-4 and TRBJ1-2; no firm D call. Trimming removed 4 bases from V and 0 bases from J, with 16 bases in between. There are 16 residues in the CDR3. Germline lookup yields CDR1 SGHNT and CDR2 YYREEE (reference sequence). Written as DNA, the CDR3 is TGTGCCAGCAGCATCGGTTCAGGACCAGCTAACTATGGCTACACCTTC. Translation: CASSIGSGPANYGYTF.

V usage is TRBV12-5 and J usage is TRBJ1-5, with a weak D call TRBD1 (5 bases). CDR1 LGHNT and CDR2 FRNRAP come from the germline V gene. Trimming removed 2 bases at V and 6 bases at J, with 11 bases between. The CDR3 is 14 residues long. CDR3 sequence reads: CASGLRGGSQPQHF. DNA of the CDR3: TGTGCTAGTGGTTTGCGCGGGGGGAGTCAGCCCCAGCATTTT.

The rearrangement uses TRBV5-1 and TRBJ1-3; maybe TRBD1 (6 bases). CDR3 length: 16 residues. Trimming shortened V by 1 base and J by 0 bases, and 11 bases separated the two germline ends. Germline V gene data show CDR1 as SGHRS and CDR2 as YFSETQ. CDR3 amino acids: CASSLWGPSSGNTIYF. CDR3 in DNA: TGCGCCAGCAGCTTGTGGGGGCCCTCCTCTGGAAACACCATATATTTT. Supplemented by reference TRBV5-1 and TRBJ1-3, the full variable domain reads KAGVTQTPRYLIKTRGQQVTLSCSPISGHRSVSWYQQTPGQGLQFLFEYFSETQRNKGNFPGRFSGRQFSNSRSEMNVSTLELGDSALYLCASSLWGPSSGNTIYFGEGSWLTVV.

The chain joins TRBV11-2 to TRBJ2-7; 11 bases map to TRBD2. After removal of 2 bases from V and 3 bases from J, the junction contained 3 bases not matched to a gene. There are 15 residues in the CDR3. Looked up from germline, CDR1 is SGHAT and CDR2 is FQNNGV. The CDR3 here is CASSLLAGGLYEQYF. The CDR3 region has the DNA TGTGCCAGCAGCTTACTAGCGGGGGGTCTCTACGAGCAGTACTTC.

The V gene is TRBV7-3, the J gene TRBJ2-7, with 10 bases fitting TRBD2. Unmatched junction bases numbered 11, after V lost 4 bases and J lost 2 bases. Germline V CDR1 and CDR2: SGHTA, FQGTGA. CDR3 length equals 17 residues. CDR3 coding DNA: TGTGCCAGCAGCTACTCTAGCGGGAGAAGCCCCACCTACGAGCAGTACTTC. It translates to CASSYSSGRSPTYEQYF.

The chain's CDR3 is CASSIGGRSEAFF. In DNA form, the CDR3 reads TGTGCCAGTAGTATTGGTGGGCGAAGTGAAGCTTTCTTT. The chain carries TRBV19 and TRBJ1-1; no firm D call. This CDR3 has 13 amino acids. CDR1 and CDR2 from the germline V gene are LNHDA and SQIVND (reference sequence). V lost 3 bases to trimming and J lost 7 bases, with 12 bases between them.

This clone was counted ten times or more. V gene TRBV18 combines with J gene TRBJ2-5; no reliable D call. Germline loops: CDR1 KGHSH, CDR2 LQKENI. V was clipped by 5 bases and J by 2 bases, with 12 bases between them. The length of the CDR3 is 14 residues. CDR3 in amino acids: CASSMGVYQETQYF. For the CDR3, the DNA is TGTGCCAGCTCAATGGGCGTGTATCAAGAGACCCAGTACTTC.

This clone was detected a few times. The chain has TRBV5-8 and TRBJ2-7; 11 nucleotides line up with TRBD1. From germline, CDR1 is SGHTS and CDR2 YDEGEE. The junction had 4 bases not matched to a gene; V was cut back by 0 bases and J by 5 bases. The length of the CDR3 is 15 residues. The CDR3: CASSLGDRGTNEQYF. The CDR3 DNA follows: TGTGCCAGCAGCTTGGGGGACAGGGGGACCAACGAGCAGTACTTC. The variable domain in full, with the rest retrieved from reference TRBV5-8 and TRBJ2-7, is EAGVTQSPTHLIKTRGQQATLRCSPISGHTSVYWYQQALGLGLQFLLWYDEGEERNRGNFPPRFSGRQFPNYSSELNVNALELEDSALYLCASSLGDRGTNEQYFGPGTRLTVT.

This clone has just a few counts. V gene TRBV5-1 combines with J gene TRBJ2-1; D is uncertain. The CDR3 totals 13 residues. The V gene lost 2 bases and the J gene lost 2 bases, with 5 bases spanning the gap. The germline V gene encodes CDR1 SGHRS and CDR2 YFSETQ. CDR3 in amino acids: CASSFGPYNEQFF. As DNA, the CDR3 is TGCGCCAGCAGCTTCGGACCCTACAATGAGCAGTTCTTC.

The chain employs TRBV5-4 and TRBJ2-3; no reliable D call. Trimming stripped 0 bases from V and 6 bases from J, with 5 bases between. CDR3 size: 12 residues. Germline CDR1 and CDR2: SGHNT and YYREEE (reference sequence). The CDR3 reads CASSLGVDTQYF. In nucleotides, the CDR3 is TGTGCCAGCAGCTTGGGGGTGGATACGCAGTATTTT.

The genes are TRBV6-6 and TRBJ2-4; D is perhaps TRBD1 (8 bases). The V gene's germline CDR1 is MNHNY and CDR2 SVGAGI (reference sequence). Trimming took 5 bases from V and 13 from J, leaving 18 bases between them. The CDR3 runs to 13 residues. DNA for the CDR3: TGTGCCAGCAGTCGTGACAGGGGAGGGACGCAGTACTTC. Its translation: CASSRDRGGTQYF.

The gene calls are TRBV2 and TRBJ2-5; weak D call: TRBD1 (6 bases). V shed 6 bases and J shed 9 bases, with 14 bases lying between them. CDR1 and CDR2 from the germline V gene are SNHLY and FYNNEI. The CDR3 is 12 amino acids. CDR3 DNA sequence: TGTGCCAGCAGCCGGGATTCAGGGGCCCAGTACTTC. Translation gives CASSRDSGAQYF.

The chain carries TRBV7-2 and TRBJ2-3; D possibly corresponds to TRBD2 (5 bases). The CDR3 sequence is 15 residues long. V was shortened by 3 bases and J by 2 bases, with 12 bases between the two germline ends. Germline CDR1 and CDR2: SGHTA and FQGNSA. The CDR3 region has the DNA TGTGCCAGCAGCTTCGTAACTAGGACCACAGATACGCAGTATTTT. It specifies CASSFVTRTTDTQYF.

This rearrangement joins TRBV9 to TRBJ1-5, with no clear D. The V gene lost 3 bases and the J gene lost 2 bases, with 9 bases spanning the gap. The CDR3 length is 14 residues. CDR1 and CDR2 (germline): SGDLS, YYNGEE. CDR3 region: CASSADQGNQPQHF. CDR3 nucleotides: TGTGCCAGCAGCGCAGATCAGGGCAATCAGCCCCAGCATTTT.

The chain carries TRBV6-4 and TRBJ2-1; D remains ambiguous. Germline V gene sequence: CDR1 MRHNA, CDR2 SNTAGT. V lost 5 bases and J lost 0, with 11 bases in between. The CDR3 sequence is 15 residues long. For the CDR3, the DNA is TGTGCCAGCAGTAGGACCCTTAGCTCCTACAATGAGCAGTTCTTC. It yields the protein CASSRTLSSYNEQFF.

CDR3: CASSIGGDRGQKLFF. The CDR3 DNA sequence: TGTGCCAGTAGTATAGGCGGGGACAGGGGGCAGAAACTGTTTTTT. The rearrangement uses TRBV19 and TRBJ1-4; 12 nucleotides line up with TRBD1. V shed 1 base, J shed 11 bases, and the junction held 5 bases outside the gene matches. Germline lookup yields CDR1 LNHDA and CDR2 SQIVND (reference sequence). The CDR3 runs to 15 residues.